The 13 T cell receptor beta chains presented below share a single source sample, sequenced in a study of diagnostic markers for celiac disease. TCRdb reanalyzed the reads, giving one entry per CDR3 protein sequence and no DNA. Its table records approximately 1,500 distinct CDR3 sequences. Sample: either unsorted cells or a sorted T cell fraction (not recorded which). The receptors originated from a human donor.

This sequence joins TRBV19 and TRBJ1-5; TCRdb lists TRBD1, though no DNA is available to test this call. In germline, CDR1 is LNHDA, CDR2 SQIVND (reference sequence). This CDR3 has 14 amino acids. The CDR3 region is CASRNVQGNQPQHF.

This chain connects TRBV18 to TRBJ1-4; TCRdb outputs TRBD1, but without DNA this stays unchecked. The CDR3 has 19 amino acids. Germline V gene sequence: CDR1 KGHSH, CDR2 LQKENI. CDR3 residues: CASSRWDSRFSPTNEKLFF.

This clonotype is labeled large based on frequency. The chain is built from TRBV5-1 and TRBJ1-6; TCRdb calls TRBD1, which cannot be checked without DNA. This CDR3 is 15 amino acids long. CDR1 is SGHRS, CDR2 YFSETQ, per germline. The CDR3 loop is CASSLTGLDNSPLHF.

Measured by frequency, this clonotype is medium-sized. V and J are TRBV27 and TRBJ1-1. The CDR3 length is 13 residues. Germline CDR1 and CDR2: MNHEY and SMNVEV (reference sequence). This chain's CDR3 is CASSLDKNTEAFF.

Considering frequency, this clonotype is medium-sized. The chain has TRBV10-1 and TRBJ2-1; as DNA is missing, the TRBD1 call by TCRdb cannot be tested. Looked up from germline, CDR1 is WNHNN and CDR2 is SYGVQD (reference sequence). CDR3 size: 11 residues. This CDR3 is CASSEGTGQFF.

The V and J genes are TRBV20-1 and TRBJ1-1; the D call from TCRdb, TRBD1, cannot be confirmed without DNA. This CDR3 comprises 14 residues. From germline, CDR1 is DFQATT and CDR2 SNEGSKA (reference sequence). This chain's CDR3 is CSASLGLMNTEAFF.

This clonotype is labeled medium-sized (0.01 to 0.1%) based on frequency. The rearrangement joins TRBV29-1 to TRBJ2-7. CDR3 length equals 12 residues. Germline loops: CDR1 SQVTM, CDR2 ANQGSEA. This CDR3 reads CSAGYSDGEQYF.

This clonotype counts as large by frequency. The J gene is TRBJ1-1, the V gene TRBV28. The CDR3 covers 14 residues. Germline CDR1 and CDR2: MDHEN and SYDVKM. CDR3 amino acids: CASSLFGGPTEAFF. Together with reference TRBV28 and TRBJ1-1, the CDR3 gives the full variable domain: DVKVTQSSRYLVKRTGEKVFLECVQDMDHENMFWYRQDPGLGLRLIYFSYDVKMKEKGDIPEGYSVSREKKERFSLILESASTNQTSMYLCASSLFGGPTEAFFGQGTRLTVV.

V and J are TRBV4-2 and TRBJ2-1; with no DNA, the TCRdb D assignment of TRBD2 cannot be verified. The CDR3 contains 14 residues. The germline CDR1 and CDR2 sequences are LGHNA and YNFKEQ. The CDR3 reads CASSQLGAGEEQFF.

According to its frequency, this clonotype is large. V usage is TRBV10-3 and J usage is TRBJ1-5; the TCRdb D gene call, TRBD1, has no DNA to confirm it. CDR1 is ENHRY and CDR2 is SYGVKD in the germline V gene. This CDR3 contains 13 residues. The CDR3: CAIRQDPNQPQHF.

By frequency, this clonotype registers medium-sized (0.01 to 0.1%). The chain links TRBV7-2 to TRBJ2-3; the D gene TCRdb calls, TRBD2, cannot be checked with no DNA. From germline, CDR1 is SGHTA and CDR2 FQGNSA. This CDR3 is built from 13 residues. The CDR3 region is CASSIQGGDTQYF.

This clonotype is deemed medium-sized by its frequency. The genes are TRBV7-8 and TRBJ2-5; TCRdb gives TRBD2 as the D gene, but with no DNA this cannot be confirmed. Per germline, CDR1 SGHVS and CDR2 FQNEAQ. CDR3 length: 15 amino acids. The CDR3 protein is CASSSLAGVGETQYF. The whole variable domain, remainder taken from reference TRBV7-8 and TRBJ2-5, is GAGVSQSPRYKVAKRGQDVALRCDPISGHVSLFWYQQALGQGPEFLTYFQNEAQLDKSGLPSDRFFAERPEGSVSTLKIQRTQQEDSAVYLCASSSLAGVGETQYFGPGTRLLVL.

V and J are TRBV10-3 and TRBJ1-1; checking the TCRdb D call of TRBD1 is not possible without DNA. Germline lookup yields CDR1 ENHRY and CDR2 SYGVKD. CDR3 length: 13 residues. This chain's CDR3 is CAISGQGDTEAFF.